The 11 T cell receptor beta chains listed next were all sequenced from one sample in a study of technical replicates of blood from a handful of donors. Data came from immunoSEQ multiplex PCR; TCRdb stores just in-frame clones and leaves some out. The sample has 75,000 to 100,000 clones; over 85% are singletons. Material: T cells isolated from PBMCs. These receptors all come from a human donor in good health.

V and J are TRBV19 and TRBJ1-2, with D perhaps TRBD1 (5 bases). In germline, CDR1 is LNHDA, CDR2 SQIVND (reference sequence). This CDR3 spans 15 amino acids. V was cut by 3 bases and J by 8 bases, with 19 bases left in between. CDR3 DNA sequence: TGTGCCAGTAGTATCGAAGCAGGGAGGAATCAGGGCTACACCTTC. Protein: CASSIEAGRNQGYTF.

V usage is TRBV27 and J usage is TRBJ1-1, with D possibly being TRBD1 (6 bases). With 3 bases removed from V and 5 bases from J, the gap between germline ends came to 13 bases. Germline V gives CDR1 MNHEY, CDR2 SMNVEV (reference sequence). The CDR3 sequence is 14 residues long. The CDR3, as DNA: TGTGCCAGCAGTTTTGCCGGGGGGCGGACTGAAGCTTTCTTT. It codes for CASSFAGGRTEAFF.

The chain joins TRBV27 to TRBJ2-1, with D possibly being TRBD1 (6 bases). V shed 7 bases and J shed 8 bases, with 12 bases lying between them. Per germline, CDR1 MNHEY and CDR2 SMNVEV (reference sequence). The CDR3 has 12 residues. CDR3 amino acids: CASNPQGDEQFF. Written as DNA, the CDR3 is TGTGCCAGCAACCCACAGGGAGATGAGCAGTTCTTC.

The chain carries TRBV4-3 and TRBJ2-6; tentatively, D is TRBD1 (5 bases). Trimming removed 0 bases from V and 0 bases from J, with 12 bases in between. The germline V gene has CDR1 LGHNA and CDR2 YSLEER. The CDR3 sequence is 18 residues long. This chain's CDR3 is CASSQDRYRPSGANVLTF. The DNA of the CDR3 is TGCGCCAGCAGCCAAGACCGATACAGGCCCTCTGGGGCCAACGTCCTGACTTTC.

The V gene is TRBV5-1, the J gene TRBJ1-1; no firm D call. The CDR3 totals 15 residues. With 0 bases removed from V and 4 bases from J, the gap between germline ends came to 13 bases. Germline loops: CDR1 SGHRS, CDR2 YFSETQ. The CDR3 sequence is CASSLAMGASTEAFF. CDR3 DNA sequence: TGCGCCAGCAGCTTGGCCATGGGAGCGAGCACTGAAGCTTTCTTT.

CDR3 DNA: TGCGCCAGCAGCTTGGAAGGGGGTGCCGGGGCCAACGTCCTGACTTTC. Protein sequence: CASSLEGGAGANVLTF. The V call is TRBV5-1, the J call TRBJ2-6; a possible D gene is TRBD1 (6 bases). The CDR3 spans 16 residues. CDR1 is SGHRS, CDR2 YFSETQ, per germline. V was trimmed by 0 bases and J by 4 bases, leaving 11 bases between them.

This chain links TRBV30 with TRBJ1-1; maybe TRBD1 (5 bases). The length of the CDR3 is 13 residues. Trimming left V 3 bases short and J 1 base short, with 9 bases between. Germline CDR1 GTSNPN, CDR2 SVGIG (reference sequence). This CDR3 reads CAWREQGNTEAFF. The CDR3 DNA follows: TGTGCCTGGAGAGAGCAGGGGAACACTGAAGCTTTCTTT.

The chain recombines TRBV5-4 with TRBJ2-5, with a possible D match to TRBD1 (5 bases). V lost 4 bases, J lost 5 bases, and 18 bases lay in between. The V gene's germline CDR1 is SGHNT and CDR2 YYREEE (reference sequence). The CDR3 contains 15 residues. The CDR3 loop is CASSPDSSIQETQYF. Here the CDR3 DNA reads TGTGCCAGCAGCCCCGACAGCTCAATCCAGGAGACCCAGTACTTC.

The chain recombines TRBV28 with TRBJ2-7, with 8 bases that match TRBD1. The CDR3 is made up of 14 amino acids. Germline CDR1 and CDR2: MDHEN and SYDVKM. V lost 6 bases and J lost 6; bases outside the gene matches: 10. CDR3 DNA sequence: TGTGCCAGCAGCGACGGACAGGGTCGAAGCGAGCAGTACTTC. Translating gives CASSDGQGRSEQYF.

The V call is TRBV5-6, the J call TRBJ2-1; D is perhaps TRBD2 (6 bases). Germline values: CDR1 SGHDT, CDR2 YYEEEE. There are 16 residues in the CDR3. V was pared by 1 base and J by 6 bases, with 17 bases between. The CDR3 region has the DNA TGTGCCAGCAGCTTGCTTCCGGACTACAACTCCAATGAGCAGTTCTTC. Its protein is CASSLLPDYNSNEQFF.

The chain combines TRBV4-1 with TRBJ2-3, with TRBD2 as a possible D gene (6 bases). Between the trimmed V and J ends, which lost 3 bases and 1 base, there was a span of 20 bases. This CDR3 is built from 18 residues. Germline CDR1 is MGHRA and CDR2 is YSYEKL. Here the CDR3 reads CASSHEEVRRDRTDTQYF. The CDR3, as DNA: TGCGCCAGCAGCCACGAGGAGGTGCGGCGGGACCGCACAGATACGCAGTATTTT.